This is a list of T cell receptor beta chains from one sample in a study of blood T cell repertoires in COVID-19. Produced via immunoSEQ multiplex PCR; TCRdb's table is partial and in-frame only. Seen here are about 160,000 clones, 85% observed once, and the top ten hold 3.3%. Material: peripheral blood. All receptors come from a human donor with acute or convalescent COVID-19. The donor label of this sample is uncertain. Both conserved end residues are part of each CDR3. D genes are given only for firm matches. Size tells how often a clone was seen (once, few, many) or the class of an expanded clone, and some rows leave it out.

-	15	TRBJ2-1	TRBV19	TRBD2	CASSTGGRIYNEQFF	TGTGCCAGTAGTACGGGGGGGCGGATTTACAATGAGCAGTTCTTC
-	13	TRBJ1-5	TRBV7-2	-	CASSLQGYQPQHF	TGTGCCAGCAGCTTGCAGGGTTATCAGCCCCAGCATTTT
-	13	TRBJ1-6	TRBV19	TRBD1	CASSGQVNSPLHF	TGTGCCAGCTCGGGACAGGTAAATTCACCCCTCCACTTT
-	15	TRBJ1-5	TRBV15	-	CATSRATANNQPQHF	TGTGCCACCAGCAGAGCGACAGCGAACAATCAGCCCCAGCATTTT
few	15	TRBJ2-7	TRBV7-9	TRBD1	CASSGWQGATYEQYF	TGTGCCAGCAGCGGTTGGCAGGGGGCCACCTACGAGCAGTACTTC
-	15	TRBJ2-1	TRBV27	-	CASRAGTQTHNEQFF	TGTGCCAGCCGGGCCGGGACACAGACCCACAATGAGCAGTTCTTC
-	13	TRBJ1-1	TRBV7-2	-	CASSSNWGTSAFF	TGTGCCAGCAGCTCCAACTGGGGCACCTCTGCTTTCTTT
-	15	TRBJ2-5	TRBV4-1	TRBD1	CASSQVDRGLETQYF	TGCGCCAGCAGCCAAGTGGACAGGGGGCTGGAGACCCAGTACTTC
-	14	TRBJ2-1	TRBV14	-	CASSQAGVYNEQFF	TGTGCCAGCAGCCAAGCGGGGGTTTACAATGAGCAGTTCTTC
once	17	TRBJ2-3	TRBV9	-	CASSPPWGRSGTDTQYF	TGTGCCAGCAGCCCCCCCTGGGGCAGATCGGGCACAGATACGCAGTATTTT
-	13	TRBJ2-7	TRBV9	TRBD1	CASSVVGGGEQYF	TGTGCCAGCAGCGTGGTAGGGGGCGGGGAGCAGTACTTC
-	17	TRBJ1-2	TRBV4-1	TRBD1	CASSQTPGQGARYGYTF	TGCGCCAGCAGCCAAACACCCGGACAGGGGGCTCGGTATGGCTACACCTTC
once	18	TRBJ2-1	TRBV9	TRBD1	CASSISPQDGTARGEQFF	TGTGCCAGCAGCATAAGCCCCCAGGATGGGACAGCTCGGGGTGAGCAGTTCTTC
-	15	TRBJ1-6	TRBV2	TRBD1	CASRARQGVDSPLHF	TGTGCCAGCAGGGCTAGACAGGGGGTAGATTCACCCCTCCACTTT
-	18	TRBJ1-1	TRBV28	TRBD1	CASSSPWDRGEYRTEAFF	TGTGCCAGCAGTTCGCCTTGGGACAGGGGGGAATACAGGACTGAAGCTTTCTTT
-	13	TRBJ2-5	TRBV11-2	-	CASSLKPRGTQYF	TGTGCCAGCAGCTTAAAGCCCCGAGGGACCCAGTACTTC
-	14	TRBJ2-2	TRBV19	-	CASSVGKNTGELFF	TGTGCCAGTAGTGTCGGGAAGAACACCGGGGAGCTGTTTTTT
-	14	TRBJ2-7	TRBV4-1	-	CASSQDRGSYEQYF	TGCGCCAGCAGCCAAGACCGGGGCTCCTACGAGCAGTACTTC
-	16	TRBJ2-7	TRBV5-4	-	CASSPPRQGIFYEQYF	TGTGCCAGCAGCCCCCCGAGGCAGGGGATATTCTACGAGCAGTACTTC
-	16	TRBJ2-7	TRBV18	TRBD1	CASSPPGTGRSYEQYF	TGTGCCAGCTCACCACCGGGGACAGGGCGTTCCTACGAGCAGTACTTC
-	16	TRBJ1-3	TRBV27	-	CASRLSSVDTGNTIYF	TGTGCCAGCCGCCTCTCCTCGGTGGACACTGGAAACACCATATATTTT
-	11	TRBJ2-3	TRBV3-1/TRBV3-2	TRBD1	CASSQVGQVYF	TGTGCCAGCAGCCAAGTTGGACAGGTGTATTTT
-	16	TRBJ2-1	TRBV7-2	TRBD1	CASSFWTGGGGNEQFF	TGTGCCAGCAGCTTTTGGACAGGGGGCGGGGGCAATGAGCAGTTCTTC
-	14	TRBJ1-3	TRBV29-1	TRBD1	CSVEGTGVIDTIYF	TGCAGCGTTGAAGGGACAGGGGTTATTGACACCATATATTTT
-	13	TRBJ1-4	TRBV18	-	CASSPAVNEKLFF	TGTGCCAGCTCACCAGCGGTTAATGAAAAACTGTTTTTT
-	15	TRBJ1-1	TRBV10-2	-	CASRERQSMGTEAFF	TGCGCCAGCAGGGAACGACAGAGCATGGGAACTGAAGCTTTCTTT
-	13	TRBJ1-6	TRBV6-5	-	CASRVTEGSPLHF	TGTGCCAGCAGGGTGACGGAGGGTTCACCCCTCCACTTT
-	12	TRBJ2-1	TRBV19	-	CASSISLNEQFF	TGTGCCAGTAGTATCTCACTCAATGAGCAGTTCTTC
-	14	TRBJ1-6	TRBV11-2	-	CASSLIGGNSPLHF	TGTGCCAGCAGCTTAATCGGTGGTAATTCACCCCTCCACTTT
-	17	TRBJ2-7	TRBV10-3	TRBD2	CAISDQLAGMSSYEQYF	TGTGCCATCAGTGACCAACTAGCGGGGATGAGCTCCTACGAGCAGTACTTC
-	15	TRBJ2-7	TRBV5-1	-	CASSLLSASLYEQYF	TGCGCCAGCAGCTTGTTATCCGCCAGTCTCTACGAGCAGTACTTC
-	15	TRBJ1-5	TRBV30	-	CAWSLGGNSNQPQHF	TGTGCCTGGAGTCTCGGAGGAAATAGCAATCAGCCCCAGCATTTT
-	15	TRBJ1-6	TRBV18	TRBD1	CASSPTQGENSPLHF	TGTGCCAGCTCACCCACACAGGGGGAGAATTCACCCCTCCACTTT
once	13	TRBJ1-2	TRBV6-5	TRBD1	CASSSGQDYGYTF	TGTGCCAGCAGTTCCGGACAGGACTATGGCTACACCTTC
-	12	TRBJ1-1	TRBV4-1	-	CASSPGGTEAFF	TGCGCCAGCAGCCCAGGAGGAACTGAAGCTTTCTTT
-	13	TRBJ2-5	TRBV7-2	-	CASSRDFQETQYF	TGTGCCAGCAGTCGGGACTTCCAAGAGACCCAGTACTTC
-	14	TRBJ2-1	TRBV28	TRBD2	CASRTGTSYNEQFF	TGTGCCAGCAGGACCGGGACTAGCTACAATGAGCAGTTCTTC
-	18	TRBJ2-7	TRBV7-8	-	CASSLEASSGTGGYEQYF	TGTGCCAGCAGCTTAGAAGCCTCCAGCGGGACAGGAGGATACGAGCAGTACTTC
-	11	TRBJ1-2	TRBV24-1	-	CATSAGNGYTF	TGTGCCACCAGTGCAGGCAATGGCTACACCTTC
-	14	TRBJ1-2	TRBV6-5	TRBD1	CASSYTGQGSGYTF	TGTGCCAGCAGTTACACCGGACAGGGGTCTGGCTACACCTTC
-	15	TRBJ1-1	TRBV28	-	CASSLAGVRITEAFF	TGTGCCAGCAGTTTGGCAGGGGTGCGAATCACTGAAGCTTTCTTT
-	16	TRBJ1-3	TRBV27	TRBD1	CASSSGTGGEGNTIYF	TGTGCCAGCAGTTCCGGGACAGGGGGTGAGGGAAACACCATATATTTT
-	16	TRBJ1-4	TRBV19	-	CASRTAPAATNEKLFF	TGTGCCAGTAGGACAGCACCTGCTGCAACTAATGAAAAACTGTTTTTT
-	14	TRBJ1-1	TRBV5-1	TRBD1	CASRLDRGNTEAFF	TGCGCCAGCAGATTGGACAGGGGGAACACTGAAGCTTTCTTT
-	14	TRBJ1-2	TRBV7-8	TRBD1	CASSPGQNNYGYTF	TGTGCCAGCAGCCCGGGACAGAATAACTATGGCTACACCTTC
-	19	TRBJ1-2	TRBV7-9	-	CASSPLGLQDKPRSYGYTF	TGTGCCAGCAGCCCCCTAGGGTTACAGGATAAGCCGAGGAGCTATGGCTACACCTTC
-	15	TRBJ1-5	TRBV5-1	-	CASSTGLPNGEPQHF	TGCGCCAGCAGCACTGGACTCCCGAACGGCGAGCCCCAGCATTTT